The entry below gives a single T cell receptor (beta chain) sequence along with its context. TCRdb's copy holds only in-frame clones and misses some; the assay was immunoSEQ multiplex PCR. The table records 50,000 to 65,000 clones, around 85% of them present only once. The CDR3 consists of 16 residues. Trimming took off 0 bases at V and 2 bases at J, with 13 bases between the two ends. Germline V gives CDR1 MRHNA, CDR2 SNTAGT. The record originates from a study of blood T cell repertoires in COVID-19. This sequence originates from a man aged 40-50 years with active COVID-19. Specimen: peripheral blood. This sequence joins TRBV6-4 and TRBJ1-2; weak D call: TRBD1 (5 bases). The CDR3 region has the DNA TGTGCCAGCAGTGACTCGGGGGGGGTGGCAAACTATGGCTACACCTTC. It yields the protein CASSDSGGVANYGYTF.